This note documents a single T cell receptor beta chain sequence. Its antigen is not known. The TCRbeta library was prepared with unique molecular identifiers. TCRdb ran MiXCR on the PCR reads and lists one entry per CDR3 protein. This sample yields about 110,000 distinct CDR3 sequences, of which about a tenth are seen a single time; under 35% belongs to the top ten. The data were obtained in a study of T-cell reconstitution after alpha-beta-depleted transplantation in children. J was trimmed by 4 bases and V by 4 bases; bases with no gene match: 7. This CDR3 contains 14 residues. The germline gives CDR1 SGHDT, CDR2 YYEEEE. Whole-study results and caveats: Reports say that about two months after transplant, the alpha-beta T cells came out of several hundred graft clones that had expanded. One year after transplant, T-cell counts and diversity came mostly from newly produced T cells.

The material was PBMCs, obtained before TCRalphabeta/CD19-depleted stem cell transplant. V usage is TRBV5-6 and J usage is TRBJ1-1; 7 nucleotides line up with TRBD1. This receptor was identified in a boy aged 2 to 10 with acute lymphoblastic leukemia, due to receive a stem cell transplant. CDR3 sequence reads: CASSLDRASTEAFF. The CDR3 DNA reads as TGTGCCAGCAGCCTAGACAGGGCGAGCACTGAAGCTTTCTTT.